These T cell receptor beta chains were read from a single sample in a study of blood T cell repertoires in COVID-19. Only in-frame clones appear in the TCRdb table, and some are missing; sequencing was by immunoSEQ multiplex PCR. The sample consists of approximately 250,000 clones, roughly 86% of them appearing once. The sample consisted of peripheral blood. Source of these receptors: a man aged 18 to 29 with active or convalescent COVID-19. CDR3s include the opening cysteine and the closing phenylalanine or tryptophan. D genes are given only for firm matches. Only part of the rows carry a size: once, few, many, or a class if the clone is expanded.

D	V	J	size	CDR3	DNA
-	TRBV5-5	TRBJ1-2	-	CASSPQGGYGYTF	TGTGCCAGCAGTCCCCAGGGCGGCTATGGCTACACCTTC
-	TRBV9	TRBJ1-2	-	CASSVGRESYTF	TGTGCCAGCAGCGTAGGGAGGGAATCCTACACCTTC
TRBD1	TRBV7-9	TRBJ1-2	-	CASSPSEGQVYGYTF	TGTGCCAGCAGCCCCAGCGAGGGACAGGTCTATGGCTACACCTTC
-	TRBV6-5	TRBJ2-7	once	CASSYSDGAEQYF	TGTGCCAGCAGTTACTCGGATGGGGCCGAGCAGTACTTC
-	TRBV13	TRBJ2-2	-	CASSLLFQGRTGELFF	TGTGCCAGCAGCTTATTATTCCAGGGGCGCACCGGGGAGCTGTTTTTT
TRBD1	TRBV4-3	TRBJ1-4	-	CASSQSMPAETRGLKKLFF	TGCGCCAGCAGCCAATCCATGCCGGCGGAAACCAGGGGGCTTAAAAAACTGTTTTTT
-	TRBV3-1/TRBV3-2	TRBJ2-1	-	CASSPLFYNEQFF	TGTGCCAGCAGCCCACTTTTCTACAATGAGCAGTTCTTC
TRBD2	TRBV7-9	TRBJ2-1	-	CASMQEGGGRRLQLDEQFF	TGTGCCAGCATGCAAGAGGGGGGCGGGAGGAGACTCCAGCTGGATGAGCAGTTCTTC
TRBD2	TRBV4-3	TRBJ2-2	once	CASSQDLGLAGGEDGELFF	TGCGCCAGCAGCCAAGATCTAGGACTAGCGGGAGGAGAAGACGGGGAGCTGTTTTTT
TRBD1	TRBV6-5	TRBJ1-6	-	CASSSGQGASSPLHF	TGTGCCAGCAGCTCCGGACAGGGGGCGTCTTCACCCCTCCACTTT
-	TRBV6-4	TRBJ2-1	-	CASSDVAGTEQFF	TGTGCCAGCAGTGACGTGGCGGGGACTGAGCAGTTCTTC
-	TRBV11-3	TRBJ1-1	-	CASSLFRGSNTEAFF	TGTGCCAGCAGCCTCTTTAGGGGGTCGAACACTGAAGCTTTCTTT
-	TRBV6-5	TRBJ1-1	-	CASSYTGQNTEAFF	TGTGCCAGCAGTTACACAGGGCAAAACACTGAAGCTTTCTTT
TRBD1	TRBV5-1	TRBJ2-7	-	CASSPDRVNYEQYF	TGCGCCAGCAGCCCAGACAGGGTGAACTACGAGCAGTACTTC
TRBD2	TRBV11-2	TRBJ2-1	-	CASSQESAGFMNEQFF	TGTGCCAGCAGCCAAGAGTCAGCGGGATTCATGAATGAGCAGTTCTTC
-	TRBV6-2/TRBV6-3	TRBJ2-7	many	CASSYGHEQYF	TGTGCCAGCAGTTACGGCCACGAGCAGTACTTC
-	TRBV19	TRBJ1-1	-	CASSKGGGTETEAFF	TGTGCCAGTAGTAAGGGCGGGGGAACGGAGACTGAAGCTTTCTTT
TRBD1	TRBV7-6	TRBJ2-7	-	CASSPGQGYTYEQYF	TGTGCCAGCAGCCCGGGACAGGGGTACACCTACGAGCAGTACTTC
-	TRBV27	TRBJ2-5	-	CASSLKISEGSRGTQYF	TGTGCCAGCAGTTTAAAAATCTCCGAAGGTTCAAGAGGGACCCAGTACTTC
-	TRBV15	TRBJ1-1	few	CATSRDRGTSIGTEAFF	TGTGCCACCAGCAGAGATCGTGGGACATCGATAGGGACTGAAGCTTTCTTT
TRBD1	TRBV20-1	TRBJ2-7	-	CSASAGQGVYEQYF	TGCAGTGCTAGTGCCGGACAGGGGGTTTACGAGCAGTACTTC
-	TRBV12-3/TRBV12-4	TRBJ2-3	-	CASAGVRTDTQYF	TGTGCCAGCGCCGGGGTCCGCACAGATACGCAGTATTTT
-	TRBV25-1	TRBJ1-2	-	CASSEYRGLSYTF	TGTGCCAGCAGTGAATATCGGGGTTTGAGCTACACCTTC
TRBD2	TRBV28	TRBJ2-3	-	CASNGGAGVDTQYF	TGTGCCAGCAACGGGGGGGCCGGAGTAGATACGCAGTATTTT
-	TRBV3-1/TRBV3-2	TRBJ2-7	-	CASSQFSGEGYEQYF	TGTGCCAGCAGCCAGTTTAGCGGAGAAGGCTACGAGCAGTACTTC
TRBD1	TRBV29-1	TRBJ1-4	many	CSVSGGKGEKLFF	TGCAGCGTTTCAGGGGGCAAAGGTGAAAAACTGTTTTTT
-	TRBV19	TRBJ1-4	-	CASSPENNEKLFF	TGTGCCAGTAGTCCAGAAAATAATGAAAAACTGTTTTTT
TRBD1	TRBV27	TRBJ1-5	-	CASSKTGGGLYSNQPQHF	TGTGCCAGCAGCAAGACAGGGGGCGGCTTATATAGCAATCAGCCCCAGCATTTT
-	TRBV9	TRBJ2-3	once	CASSVVRGDTQYF	TGTGCCAGCAGCGTAGTACGGGGGGATACGCAGTATTTT
TRBD1	TRBV11-2	TRBJ1-6	-	CASSFQGAPLHF	TGTGCCAGCAGCTTCCAGGGGGCACCCCTCCACTTT
-	TRBV28	TRBJ1-4	-	CASSSGGAEEKLFF	TGTGCCAGCAGTTCTGGAGGGGCAGAAGAAAAACTGTTTTTT
TRBD1	TRBV4-1	TRBJ1-3	-	CASSHGQGPLAGNTIYF	TGCGCCAGCAGCCACGGACAGGGGCCTCTGGCTGGAAACACCATATATTTT
TRBD1	TRBV11-2	TRBJ2-1	few	CASSHRDRGSFGPYNEQFF	TGTGCCAGCAGCCACCGGGACAGGGGGTCGTTTGGACCCTACAATGAGCAGTTCTTC
-	TRBV30	TRBJ1-2	few	CAWSLSANYGYTF	TGTGCCTGGAGTCTTTCCGCTAACTATGGCTACACCTTC
TRBD1	TRBV19	TRBJ1-5	-	CASSTRDRGRQPQHF	TGTGCCAGTAGTACACGGGACAGGGGGCGCCAGCCCCAGCATTTT
-	TRBV27	TRBJ2-2	-	CASSFSYTGELFF	TGTGCCAGCAGTTTTAGTTACACCGGGGAGCTGTTTTTT
TRBD1	TRBV27	TRBJ1-3	-	CASSSFGQGGSGNTIYF	TGTGCCAGCAGTTCCTTCGGACAGGGAGGCTCTGGAAACACCATATATTTT
-	TRBV2	TRBJ1-3	-	CASTLRLFSGNTIYF	TGTGCCAGCACTCTCCGACTGTTCTCTGGAAACACCATATATTTT
-	TRBV11-3	TRBJ2-6	-	CASSSAGYGANVLTF	TGTGCCAGCAGCTCTGCAGGGTACGGGGCCAACGTCCTGACTTTC
TRBD1	TRBV19	TRBJ2-2	-	CASRKGTGGVFYTGELFF	TGTGCCAGTCGAAAGGGGACAGGGGGAGTTTTTTACACCGGGGAGCTGTTTTTT
-	TRBV19	TRBJ1-5	-	CASSIGSAGDQPQHF	TGTGCCAGTAGTATCGGATCGGCAGGGGACCAGCCCCAGCATTTT
-	TRBV7-9	TRBJ1-1	few	CASRVQGTAEAFF	TGTGCCAGCAGGGTCCAGGGGACGGCTGAAGCTTTCTTT
TRBD1	TRBV25-1	TRBJ2-7	few	CASSELGGQGSEQYF	TGTGCCAGCAGTGAATTAGGGGGACAGGGATCCGAGCAGTACTTC
-	TRBV7-2	TRBJ2-7	-	CASSLRETYEQYF	TGTGCCAGCAGCCTCCGGGAGACATACGAGCAGTACTTC
TRBD1	TRBV19	TRBJ2-7	-	CATTVGQGAGEQYF	TGTGCCACCACCGTGGGGCAGGGGGCGGGGGAGCAGTACTTC
-	TRBV9	TRBJ2-3	-	CASSAEDFPTDTQYF	TGTGCCAGCAGCGCAGAGGACTTTCCCACAGATACGCAGTATTTT
TRBD1	TRBV27	TRBJ2-1	-	CASRGVDRGVYNEQFF	TGTGCCAGCAGAGGGGTGGACAGGGGAGTTTACAATGAGCAGTTCTTC
-	TRBV3-1/TRBV3-2	TRBJ1-1	-	CASSHSVGQISGGTEAFF	TGTGCCAGCAGCCATTCCGTGGGACAAATTTCAGGCGGCACTGAAGCTTTCTTT
-	TRBV6-5	TRBJ2-7	-	CASSSEGIGLFEQYF	TGTGCCAGCAGCTCGGAGGGCATCGGTCTGTTCGAGCAGTACTTC
-	TRBV6-5	TRBJ2-2	-	CASTLVGGTGELFF	TGTGCCAGCACCTTAGTAGGGGGCACCGGGGAGCTGTTTTTT
-	TRBV6-2/TRBV6-3	TRBJ2-7	few	CASSTLMDGSSYEQYF	TGTGCCAGCAGTACCCTAATGGACGGGAGCTCCTACGAGCAGTACTTC
TRBD1	TRBV5-1	TRBJ2-3	-	CASSTGQETTDTQYF	TGCGCCAGCAGCACGGGACAGGAGACCACAGATACGCAGTATTTT
-	TRBV25-1	TRBJ1-4	-	CASSVVEGNEKLFF	TGTGCCAGCAGTGTTGTGGAGGGAAATGAAAAACTGTTTTTT
-	TRBV28	TRBJ1-3	-	CASTDSSGNTIYF	TGTGCCAGCACCGACAGCTCTGGAAACACCATATATTTT
TRBD2	TRBV3-1/TRBV3-2	TRBJ2-3	-	CASRLAGNTQYF	TGTGCCAGCAGGCTAGCGGGGAACACGCAGTATTTT
TRBD2	TRBV4-1	TRBJ2-7	-	CASSRLVSGGPYEQYF	TGCGCCAGCAGCCGTTTAGTTAGCGGGGGGCCCTACGAGCAGTACTTC